These T cell receptor beta chains were read from a single sample in a study of human T cells and chemical hapten exposure. TCRdb ran MiXCR on the RACE reads and lists one entry per CDR3 protein. The sample includes tens of thousands of distinct CDR3 sequences, around 10% of them seen just once. The specimen was whole blood, collected in connection with sensitization to the hapten diphenylcyclopropenone (DPC). These receptors were collected from a man aged 25-40 years with alopecia areata. Some clones in this sample may be carry-over from other donors' samples. Each CDR3 is given with its conserved first and last residue. D genes are given only for firm matches. Not every row has a clone size; where given, it reads once, few, many or a size class.

v_call	cdr3_length	j_call	d_call	clone_size	cdr3_aa	cdr3_nt
TRBV29-1	14	TRBJ2-2	.	few	CSVEVISNTGELFF	TGCAGCGTTGAAGTAATCTCGAACACCGGGGAGCTGTTTTTT
TRBV30	16	TRBJ2-2	.	.	CAGQRTVPLNTGELFF	TGTGCCGGACAGAGGACAGTGCCCCTGAACACCGGGGAGCTGTTTTTT
TRBV2	12	TRBJ2-1	TRBD2	many	CASSEGGGIPFF	TGTGCCAGCAGTGAGGGCGGGGGAATCCCGTTCTTC
TRBV3-1	15	TRBJ2-3	TRBD2	.	CATGLAGDPNPSQYF	TGTGCCACCGGACTAGCGGGGGACCCCAATCCCTCGCAGTATTTT
TRBV6-2/TRBV6-3	16	TRBJ2-7	TRBD2	.	CASSYGTQREPYEQYF	TGTGCCAGCAGTTATGGTACCCAGCGGGAGCCGTACGAGCAGTACTTC
TRBV7-2	15	TRBJ2-3	TRBD2	few	CASSRGLAEADTQYF	TGTGCCAGCAGCCGGGGACTAGCGGAAGCAGATACGCAGTATTTT
TRBV18	15	TRBJ1-2	TRBD1	many	CASSLTGGREDGYTF	TGTGCCAGCTCACTTACAGGGGGACGAGAAGATGGCTACACCTTC
TRBV29-1	11	TRBJ2-3	.	.	CSVSVADTQYF	TGCAGCGTTAGTGTCGCAGATACGCAGTATTTT
TRBV20-1	13	TRBJ2-3	TRBD1	medium-sized	CSVGGTSTDTQYF	TGCAGTGTAGGGGGCACTAGCACAGATACGCAGTATTTT
TRBV15	14	TRBJ1-1	.	.	CATSKMTDNTEAFF	TGTGCCACCAGCAAAATGACGGACAACACTGAAGCTTTCTTT
TRBV7-2	15	TRBJ2-5	.	few	CASSPPGQNQETQYF	TGTGCCAGCAGCCCCCCGGGTCAGAACCAAGAGACCCAGTACTTC
TRBV4-3	16	TRBJ1-5	.	.	CASSQELGGSNQPQHF	TGCGCCAGCAGCCAAGAACTCGGAGGGAGCAATCAGCCCCAGCATTTT
TRBV6-2/TRBV6-3	16	TRBJ2-3	.	.	CASSYSPRSPADTQYF	TGTGCCAGCAGTTACTCACCGAGATCCCCAGCGGATACGCAGTATTTT
TRBV6-2/TRBV6-3	15	TRBJ1-3	.	many	CASLDIFSSGNTIYF	TGTGCCAGCTTGGACATCTTTAGCTCTGGAAACACCATATATTTT
TRBV5-1	14	TRBJ2-2	.	few	CASSLNPTTGELFF	TGCGCCAGCAGCTTGAATCCCACCACCGGGGAGCTGTTTTTT
TRBV29-1	14	TRBJ1-2	.	many	CSVEEPSANYGYTF	TGCAGCGTTGAAGAACCGTCAGCTAACTATGGCTACACCTTC
TRBV5-1	17	TRBJ1-3	.	many	CASSSTLGGISGNTIYF	TGCGCCAGCAGCTCCACCCTCGGGGGAATCTCTGGAAACACCATATATTTT
TRBV4-3	16	TRBJ2-1	TRBD2	.	CASSQDTGGGLNEQFF	TGCGCCAGCAGCCAAGATACGGGGGGTGGCCTCAATGAGCAGTTCTTC
TRBV20-1	14	TRBJ2-3	.	many	CSARGPTSTDTQYF	TGCAGTGCTAGGGGCCCTACTAGCACAGATACGCAGTATTTT
TRBV12-3/TRBV12-4	15	TRBJ1-2	TRBD1	many	CASSFDRAVNYGYTF	TGTGCCAGCAGTTTCGACAGGGCCGTAAACTATGGCTACACCTTC